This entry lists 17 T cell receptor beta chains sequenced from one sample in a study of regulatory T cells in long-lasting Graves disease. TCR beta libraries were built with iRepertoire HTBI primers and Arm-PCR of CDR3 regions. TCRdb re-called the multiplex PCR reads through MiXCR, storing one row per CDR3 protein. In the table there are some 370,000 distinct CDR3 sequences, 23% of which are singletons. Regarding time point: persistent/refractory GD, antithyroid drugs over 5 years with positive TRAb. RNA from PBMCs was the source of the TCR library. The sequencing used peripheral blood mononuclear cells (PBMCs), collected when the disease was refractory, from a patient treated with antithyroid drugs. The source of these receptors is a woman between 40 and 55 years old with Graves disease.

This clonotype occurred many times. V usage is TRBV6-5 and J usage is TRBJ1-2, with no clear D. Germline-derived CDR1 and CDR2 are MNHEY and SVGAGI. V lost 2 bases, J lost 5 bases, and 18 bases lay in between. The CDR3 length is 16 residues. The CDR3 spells CASSYIWIHGFYGYTF. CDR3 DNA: TGTGCCAGCAGTTACATCTGGATTCATGGATTTTATGGCTACACCTTC.

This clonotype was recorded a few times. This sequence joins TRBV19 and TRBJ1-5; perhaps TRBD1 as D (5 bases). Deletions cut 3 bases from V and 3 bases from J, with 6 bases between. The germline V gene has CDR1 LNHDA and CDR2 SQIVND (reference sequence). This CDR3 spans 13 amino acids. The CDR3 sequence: CASSMGLNQPQHF. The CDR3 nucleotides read TGTGCCAGTAGTATGGGGCTCAATCAGCCCCAGCATTTT. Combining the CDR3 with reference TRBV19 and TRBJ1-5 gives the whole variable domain DGGITQSPKYLFRKEGQNVTLSCEQNLNHDAMYWYRQDPGQGLRLIYYSQIVNDFQKGDIAEGYSVSREKKESFPLTVTSAQKNPTAFYLCASSMGLNQPQHFGDGTRLSIL.

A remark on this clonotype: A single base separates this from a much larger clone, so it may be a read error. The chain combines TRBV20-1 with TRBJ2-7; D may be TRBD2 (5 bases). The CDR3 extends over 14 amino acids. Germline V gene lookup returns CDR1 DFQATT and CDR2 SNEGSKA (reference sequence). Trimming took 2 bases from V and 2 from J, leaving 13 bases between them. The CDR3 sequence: CSARSPGIAYEQYF. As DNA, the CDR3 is TGCAGTGCTAGAAGCCCCGGGATTGCCTACGAGCAGTACTTC.

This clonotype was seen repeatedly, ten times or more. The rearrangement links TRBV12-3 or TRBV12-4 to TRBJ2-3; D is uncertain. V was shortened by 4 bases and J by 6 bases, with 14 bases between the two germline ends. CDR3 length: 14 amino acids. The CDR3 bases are TGTGCCAGCAGTTCCCGGCCACGTCCCGATACGCAGTATTTT. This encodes CASSSRPRPDTQYF.

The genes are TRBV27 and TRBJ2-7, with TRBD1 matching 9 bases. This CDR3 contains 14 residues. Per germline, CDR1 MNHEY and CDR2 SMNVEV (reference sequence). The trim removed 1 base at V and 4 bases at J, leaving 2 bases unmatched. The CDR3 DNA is TGTGCCAGCAGTTTATTCGGACAGGGGTACGAGCAGTACTTC. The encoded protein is CASSLFGQGYEQYF.

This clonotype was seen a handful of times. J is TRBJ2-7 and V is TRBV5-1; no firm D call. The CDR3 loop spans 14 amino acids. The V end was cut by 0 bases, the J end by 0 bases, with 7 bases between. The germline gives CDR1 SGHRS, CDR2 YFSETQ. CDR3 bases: TGCGCCAGCAGCTTGGTTAGCTTCTCCTACGAGCAGTACTTC. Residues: CASSLVSFSYEQYF.

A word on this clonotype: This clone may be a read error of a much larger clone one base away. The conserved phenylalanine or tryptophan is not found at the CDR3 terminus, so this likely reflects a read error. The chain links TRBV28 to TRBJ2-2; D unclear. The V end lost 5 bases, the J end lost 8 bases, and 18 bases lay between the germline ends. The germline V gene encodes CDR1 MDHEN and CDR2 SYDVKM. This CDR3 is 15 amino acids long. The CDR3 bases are TGTGCCAGCAGTCGGCCATGGCGGTCCCCTGGGGAGCTGTTTCTT. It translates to CASSRPWRSPGELFL.

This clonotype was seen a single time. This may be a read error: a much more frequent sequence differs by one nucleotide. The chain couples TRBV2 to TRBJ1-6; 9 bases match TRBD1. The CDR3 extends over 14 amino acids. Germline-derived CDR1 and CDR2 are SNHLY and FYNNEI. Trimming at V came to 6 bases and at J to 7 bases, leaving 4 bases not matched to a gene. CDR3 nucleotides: TGTGCCAGCAGCTTTGGACAGGGGAATTCACCCCTCCACTTT. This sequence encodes CASSFGQGNSPLHF.

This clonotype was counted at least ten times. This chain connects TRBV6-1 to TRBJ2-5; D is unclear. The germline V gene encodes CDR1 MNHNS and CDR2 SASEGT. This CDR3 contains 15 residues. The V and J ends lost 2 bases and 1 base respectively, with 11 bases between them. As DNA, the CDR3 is TGTGCCAGCAGTGAACTACGGACCGTCCAAGAGACCCAGTACTTC. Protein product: CASSELRTVQETQYF.

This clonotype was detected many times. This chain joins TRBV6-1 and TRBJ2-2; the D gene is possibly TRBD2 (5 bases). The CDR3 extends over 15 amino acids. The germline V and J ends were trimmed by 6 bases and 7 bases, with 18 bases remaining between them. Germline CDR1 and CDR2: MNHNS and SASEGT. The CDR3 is CASRLTGPTSGELFF. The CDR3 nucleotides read TGTGCCAGCAGACTTACCGGGCCTACTAGCGGGGAGCTGTTTTTT.

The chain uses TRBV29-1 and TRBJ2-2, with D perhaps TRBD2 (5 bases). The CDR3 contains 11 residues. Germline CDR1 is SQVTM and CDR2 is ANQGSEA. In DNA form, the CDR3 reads TGCAGTCGGTCGGGAACCGGGGAGCTGTTTTTT. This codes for CSRSGTGELFF.

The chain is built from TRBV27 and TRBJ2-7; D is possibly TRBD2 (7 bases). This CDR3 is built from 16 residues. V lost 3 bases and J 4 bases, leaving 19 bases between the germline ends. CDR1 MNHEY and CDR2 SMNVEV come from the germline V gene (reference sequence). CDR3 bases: TGTGCCAGCAGTTTGGGAGGGGGAGGACGACGGTACGAGCAGTACTTC. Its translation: CASSLGGGGRRYEQYF.

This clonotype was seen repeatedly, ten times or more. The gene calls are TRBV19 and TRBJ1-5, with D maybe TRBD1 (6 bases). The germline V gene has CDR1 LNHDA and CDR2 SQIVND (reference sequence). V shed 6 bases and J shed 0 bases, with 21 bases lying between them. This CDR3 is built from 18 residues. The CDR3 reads CASSSLEALGASNQPQHF. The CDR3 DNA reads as TGTGCCAGTAGCTCCCTCGAAGCTCTGGGGGCTAGCAATCAGCCCCAGCATTTT.

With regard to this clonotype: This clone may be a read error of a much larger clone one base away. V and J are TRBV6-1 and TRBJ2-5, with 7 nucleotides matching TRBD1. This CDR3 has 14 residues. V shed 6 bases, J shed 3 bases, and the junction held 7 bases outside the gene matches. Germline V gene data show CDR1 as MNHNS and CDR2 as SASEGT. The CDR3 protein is CASSSWDSKETQYF. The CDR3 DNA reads TGTGCCAGCAGCAGCTGGGACAGCAAAGAGACCCAGTACTTC.

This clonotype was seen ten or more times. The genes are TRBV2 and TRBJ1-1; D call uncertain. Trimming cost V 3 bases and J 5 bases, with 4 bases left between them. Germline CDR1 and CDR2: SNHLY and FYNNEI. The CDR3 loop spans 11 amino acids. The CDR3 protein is CASSEVTEAFF. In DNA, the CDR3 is TGTGCCAGCAGTGAGGTTACTGAAGCTTTCTTT.

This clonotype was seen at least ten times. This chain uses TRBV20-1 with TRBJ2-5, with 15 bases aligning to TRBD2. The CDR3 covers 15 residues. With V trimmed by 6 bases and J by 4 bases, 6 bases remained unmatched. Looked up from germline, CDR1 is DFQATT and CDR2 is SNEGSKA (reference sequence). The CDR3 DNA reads TGCAGTGCCCAGGGACTAGCGGGAGGTGGAGAGACCCAGTACTTC. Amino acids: CSAQGLAGGGETQYF.

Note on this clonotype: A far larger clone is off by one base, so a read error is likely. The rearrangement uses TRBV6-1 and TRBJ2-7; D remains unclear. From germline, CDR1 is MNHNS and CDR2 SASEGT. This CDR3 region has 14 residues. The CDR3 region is CASSVGLNSCEQYF. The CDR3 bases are TGTGCCAGCAGTGTTGGGCTAAACTCCTGCGAGCAGTACTTC.